The sequence of this T cell receptor (beta chain) was determined in a study of blood T cell repertoires in COVID-19 (dated by TCRdb to 2018 to 2020). Background on the whole study: Samples from collaborators originated in the United States, Italy and Spain and spanned both the acute and convalescent phases of COVID-19. The material from the prospective study consisted of cDNA or gDNA derived from T cells, B-cell-depleted T cells, or PBMCs. Where available, HLA class I and class II types were taken from metadata supplied by the sample provider and were not determined by assay-based typing. Subjects who had been exposed to COVID-19, were actively infected with it, or had recovered from it provided the deeply sampled blood TCRbeta repertoires that made up the dataset. Sample metadata almost always included a de-identified subject ID, COVID-19 status, age in years and sex. The repertoires were released in a freely available public database intended as a resource for research on the immune response to SARS-CoV-2. Samples were obtained from the ongoing ImmuneRACE study (first 160 participants) and from about 1,300 subjects provided by 6 global collaborators.

TCRbeta CDR3 regions were amplified from genomic DNA using the immunoSEQ Assay, a bias-controlled multiplex PCR. As for the original processing: The number of nucleated cells in each sample was estimated by amplification of reference gene primers within the assay. To quantify the absolute abundance of each unique TCRbeta CDR3 rearrangement, sequence reads were collapsed and filtered. For each sample, productive Simpson clonality was calculated as the square root of Simpson's diversity index across productive rearrangements. Here the immuneACCESS table is served through TCRdb, limited to in-frame sequences with V and J called. Missing clones are a known gap in these copies; in checked studies unresolved V genes cover under half, and the rest lacks a known reason. The V and J calls and clone size come from that table; D and trimming were worked out from the DNA. The sample table shows approximately 230,000 clones, and 82% are seen once. 4% to 6% of the sample comes from the top ten.

This clone has just a few counts. Its antigen is currently not known. It has no much larger one-base neighbor in the sample; base qualities were not kept. V loses 1 base, J loses 0 bases, and the germline ends lie 9 bases apart. The CDR1 and CDR2 encoded by the germline V gene are MDHEN and SYDVKM. The CDR3 contains 15 residues, cysteine and phenylalanine counted. The CDR3 DNA has 45 bases and is translated from base 1. Whole blood was collected in K2EDTA tubes by collaborating institutions according to the institutions' own protocols. Collaborator samples were shipped for TCRbeta analysis as frozen whole blood, isolated PBMCs, or DNA extracted from either sample type. General study outcomes and caveats: Clinical and demographic metadata were provided uncurated, with the amount varying by source and participant.

Material: peripheral blood. The sequence is built from TRBV28 and TRBJ1-1; the D gene assignment is ambiguous. The TCR was taken from a woman older than 75 with active or convalescent COVID-19. The nucleotides read TGTGCCAGCAGTTTATTGGAACAGCTGAACACTGAAGCTTTCTTT. The resulting protein is CASSLLEQLNTEAFF.